The entry below describes one T cell receptor beta chain. As yet, its antigen is unknown. This record belongs to a study of cytomegalovirus exposure and HLA in healthy donors. Whole-study findings and limits: In a later analysis, TCR beta V- and J-gene trimming was associated with a missense DCLRE1C variant. Earlier results showed most TCR beta V segments being productive about 87% or about 30% of the time.

With 60 Vbeta and 13 Jbeta primers, the PCR was carried out. The repertoire was sequenced with immunoSEQ multiplex PCR; TCRdb's copy has only in-frame clones and lacks some. The sample records around 190,000 clones, roughly 77% being singletons. The CDR3 contains 19 residues. Germline loops: CDR1 MDHEN, CDR2 SYDVKM. The source is a woman between 45 and 60 years old in good health and CMV-seronegative. The chain carries TRBV28 and TRBJ2-5; 7 bases agree with TRBD1. The closer fit of TRBJ2-7 to the DNA end suggests the J call may be wrong. Sequenced input: PBMCs. The CDR3 sequence is CASSAMGVQGTLGHYEQYF. The CDR3 DNA follows: TGTGCCAGCAGTGCCATGGGCGTACAGGGGACCCTTGGCCACTACGAGCAGTACTTC.